Below, one TCR beta chain is given with its context. This clonotype occurred many times. Its antigen target is currently unknown. One base away there is no much larger clone; base qualities are not given. The record originates from a study of regulatory T cells in long-lasting Graves disease (dated by TCRdb to about 2021). About the investigation overall: Persistent Graves' disease was defined as persistently positive TSH receptor autoantibodies together with antithyroid drug treatment for over 5 years. Peripheral blood TCR sequencing and RNA sequencing compared persistent Graves' disease patients with newly diagnosed Graves' disease patients. The study was registered as a clinical trial and conducted in China. A total of roughly 35 samples underwent TCR sequencing: approximately 13 from persistent and 20 from newly diagnosed Graves' disease patients. Antithyroid drugs had been taken for 8.5 to 11 years on average by persistent Graves' disease patients in the clinical cohort. Study-wide findings and limitations: Persistent disease showed preferential use of TRBV28, TRBJ1-2 and TRBJ2-5, whereas newly diagnosed disease favored TRBV20-1 and TRBJ2-1. Sequencing and analysis were limited to the TCR beta chain. The small sample size was acknowledged by the authors as a limitation that may reduce accuracy. Compared with newly diagnosed patients, persistent Graves' disease patients had lower TCR Shannon entropy and fewer highly expanded clones, which suggests clonal expansion. Only peripheral blood was studied, because thyroid tissue, the primary lesion, was inaccessible. Patients with persistent disease shared more public clonotypes (approximately 2,500) than newly diagnosed patients did (966).

Library preparation employed multiplex PCR. These reads were obtained on an Illumina HiSeq 4000. TCR beta libraries were built with iRepertoire HTBI primers and Arm-PCR amplification of CDR3 regions. Before sequencing, the PCR products underwent gel purification. Per the authors' processing: Across samples, 55 to 80 TRBV and roughly 15 TRBJ segments were identified and used for gene usage analysis of CDR3 amino acid clonotypes. COPE and FqMerger were used to merge filtered high-quality paired reads into contigs. BLAST was used to align contigs to IMGT TRBV, TRBD and TRBJ reference genes, and CDR3 was defined according to IMGT. Highly expanded clones were defined as clonotypes with a frequency above 0.1%. Shannon entropy was used to measure repertoire diversity, and the Gini coefficient was used to measure V-J evenness. Clonotypes shared by more than one individual were considered public. TCRdb cleaned the public reads at Q25 with fastp, built clones with MiXCR and kept in-frame beta chains. Under each unique CDR3 protein, matching rows form one entry showing the most common genes and DNA. The V and J calls and clone size come from TCRdb's table, not from the authors' own analysis. Counted in this sample were a few hundred thousand distinct CDR3 sequences; roughly a quarter of them appeared once. The ten most abundant clones make up 26% of the sample.

The germline ends are 13 bases apart after V is trimmed by 9 bases and J by 4 bases. The CDR3 runs 13 amino acids, cysteine and phenylalanine included. Of all the DNA, just the CDR3 is kept, 39 bases in frame from base 1. CDR1 MDHEN and CDR2 SYDVKM were looked up in the germline V gene. Explained via the paper, the time point label denotes: persistent/refractory GD, antithyroid drugs over 5 years with positive TRAb. For both TCR sequencing and RNA sequencing, RNA was extracted from PBMCs using TRIzol. Graves' disease was diagnosed according to American Thyroid Association guidelines. Recruitment of patients was carried out at an endocrinology department in Xi'an, China. Each patient gave about 9.1 milliliters of peripheral blood, collected in an EDTA anticoagulant tube. Ficoll Paque Plus density gradient separation was used to isolate PBMCs, and no additional T cell sorting was done. An Agilent 2100 Bioanalyzer and agarose gel were used to check RNA quality, while a NanoDrop 2000 measured RNA concentration.

The sample here was peripheral blood mononuclear cells (PBMCs), taken when the disease was refractory, from a patient treated with antithyroid drugs. Recombination linked TRBV28 to TRBJ2-1; the D region possibly corresponds to TRBD2 (6 bases align). The clonotype comes from a female donor with Graves disease. The DNA sequence is given as TGTGCCAGTTGGGGGGACGGATACAATGAGCAGTTCTTC. This encodes CASWGDGYNEQFF.